The clone carrying this TCR beta chain showed up many times. Its antigen is unidentified. The data were obtained in a study of T cells in Graves' hyperthyroidism and ophthalmopathy. Study results and limitations: Progression to ophthalmopathy was predicted a median of approximately seven months early. Blood also showed most of the thyroid clonotypes that were expanded above 0.001.

RNA transcripts provided the source from which TCR beta CDR3 regions were amplified. First-round RT-PCR targeting the TCR CDR3 was performed with the HTBI primer set. MiXCR, applied by TCRdb to the multiplex PCR reads, yields one record per CDR3 protein. The sample has hundreds of thousands of distinct CDR3 sequences; around 24% are singletons. Uncontrolled infection, other autoimmune disease, pregnancy or lactation excluded patients. Source material for PBMCs was more than 7.5 ml fresh peripheral blood. Sequenced: blood. This clonotype originated in a woman aged 25 to 45 with Graves' ophthalmopathy.

CDR3 nucleotide sequence: TGTGCCAGCAGAACCCAGGGAGACGGCTACACCTTC. This encodes CASRTQGDGYTF. The rearrangement links TRBV28 to TRBJ1-2; weak D call: TRBD1 (5 bases). V was pared by 6 bases and J by 8 bases, with 13 bases between. The CDR3 has 12 amino acids. Germline-derived CDR1 and CDR2 are MDHEN and SYDVKM.